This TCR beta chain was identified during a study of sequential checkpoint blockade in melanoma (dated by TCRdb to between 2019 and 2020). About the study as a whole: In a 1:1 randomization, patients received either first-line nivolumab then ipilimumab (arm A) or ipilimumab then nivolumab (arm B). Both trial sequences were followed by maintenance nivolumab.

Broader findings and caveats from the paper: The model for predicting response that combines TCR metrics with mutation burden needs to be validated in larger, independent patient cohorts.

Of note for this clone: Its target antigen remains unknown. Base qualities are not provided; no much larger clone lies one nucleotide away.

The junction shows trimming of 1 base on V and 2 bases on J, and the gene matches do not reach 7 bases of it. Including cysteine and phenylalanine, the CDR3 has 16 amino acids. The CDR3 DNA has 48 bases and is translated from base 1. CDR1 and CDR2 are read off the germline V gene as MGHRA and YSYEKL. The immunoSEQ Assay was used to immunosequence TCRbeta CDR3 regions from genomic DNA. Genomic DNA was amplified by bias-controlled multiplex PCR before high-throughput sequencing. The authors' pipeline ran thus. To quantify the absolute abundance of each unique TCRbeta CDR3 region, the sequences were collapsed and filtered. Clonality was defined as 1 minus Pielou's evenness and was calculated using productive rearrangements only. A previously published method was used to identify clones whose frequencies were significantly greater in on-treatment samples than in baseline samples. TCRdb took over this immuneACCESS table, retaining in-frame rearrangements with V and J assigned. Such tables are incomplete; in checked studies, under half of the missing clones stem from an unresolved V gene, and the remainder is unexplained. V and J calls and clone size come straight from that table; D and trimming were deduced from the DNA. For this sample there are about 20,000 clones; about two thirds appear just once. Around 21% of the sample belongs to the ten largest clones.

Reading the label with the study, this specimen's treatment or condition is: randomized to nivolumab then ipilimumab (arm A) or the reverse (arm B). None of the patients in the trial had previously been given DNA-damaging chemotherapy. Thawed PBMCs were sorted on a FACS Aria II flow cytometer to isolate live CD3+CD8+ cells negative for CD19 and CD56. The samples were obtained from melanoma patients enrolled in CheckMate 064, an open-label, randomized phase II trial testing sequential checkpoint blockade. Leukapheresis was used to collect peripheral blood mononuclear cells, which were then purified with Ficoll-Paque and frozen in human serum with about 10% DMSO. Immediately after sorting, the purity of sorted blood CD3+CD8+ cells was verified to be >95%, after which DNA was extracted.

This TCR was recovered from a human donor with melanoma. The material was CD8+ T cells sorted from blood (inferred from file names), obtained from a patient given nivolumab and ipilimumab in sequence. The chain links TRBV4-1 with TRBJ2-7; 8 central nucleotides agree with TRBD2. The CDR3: CASSQGSSGPTYEQYF. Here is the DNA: TGCGCCAGCAGCCAAGGTTCTAGCGGGCCTACCTACGAGCAGTACTTC.